These T cell receptor beta chains were read from a single sample in a study of CD8 T cells in Susac syndrome. TCRdb passed the immunoSEQ multiplex PCR reads through MiXCR, listing each CDR3 protein once. The data hold roughly 200,000 distinct CDR3 sequences, with just under 95% observed a single time. Sequenced sample: CD4+ T cells from PBMCs. These receptors all come from a human donor with multiple sclerosis. CDR3s include the opening cysteine and the closing phenylalanine or tryptophan. A D gene is named only where the DNA matches it firmly. Size tells how often a clone was seen (once, few, many) or the class of an expanded clone, and some rows leave it out.

>NA|NA|TRBJ2-5|TRBV2
CASSERAEQETQYF
TGTGCCAGCAGTGAAAGGGCGGAACAAGAGACCCAGTACTTC
>NA|NA|TRBJ1-4|TRBV20-1
CSAAGRGGLFF
TGCAGTGCCGCAGGGCGAGGGGGACTGTTTTTT
>NA|TRBD1|TRBJ1-1|TRBV9
CASSSQGRLSEAFF
TGTGCCAGCAGCTCACAGGGGAGGTTGTCTGAAGCTTTCTTT
>NA|TRBD2|TRBJ2-1|TRBV29-1
CSVEDELALDEQFF
TGCAGCGTTGAAGATGAACTAGCGCTCGATGAGCAGTTCTTC
>NA|TRBD2|TRBJ2-5|TRBV5-4
CASSLGGTIETQYF
TGTGCCAGCAGCTTGGGGGGGACTATTGAGACCCAGTACTTC
>NA|NA|TRBJ2-1|TRBV30
CAWSPDSHNEQFF
TGTGCCTGGAGTCCCGACAGTCACAATGAGCAGTTCTTC
>NA|NA|TRBJ1-5|TRBV20-1
CSARDTSTGQPQHF
TGCAGTGCTAGAGATACATCGACGGGTCAGCCCCAGCATTTT
>NA|NA|TRBJ2-3|TRBV12-3/TRBV12-4
CASTLGGGAVTDTQYF
TGTGCCAGCACCCTGGGAGGGGGGGCCGTCACAGATACGCAGTATTTT
>NA|NA|TRBJ1-1|TRBV4-1
CASTLRERQVANTEAFF
TGCGCCAGCACCCTTAGAGAGAGGCAGGTAGCCAACACTGAAGCTTTCTTT
>NA|NA|TRBJ2-1|TRBV20-1
CSARRRTDSSSYNEQFF
TGCAGTGCTAGAAGAAGAACCGACAGCAGCTCCTACAATGAGCAGTTCTTC
>NA|TRBD2|TRBJ2-7|TRBV20-1
CSASGLSGTYEQYF
TGCAGTGCTTCCGGACTAAGCGGGACCTACGAGCAGTACTTC
>NA|TRBD2|TRBJ2-5|TRBV11-2
CASSPLAGGETQYF
TGTGCCAGCAGCCCTCTAGCGGGGGGAGAGACCCAGTACTTC
>NA|NA|TRBJ2-1|TRBV30
CAWSVFVGEQFF
TGTGCCTGGAGTGTATTCGTTGGTGAGCAGTTCTTC
>NA|NA|TRBJ1-6|TRBV30
CAWSPQGNSPLHF
TGTGCCTGGAGTCCCCAGGGGAATTCACCCCTCCACTTT
>NA|NA|TRBJ1-1|TRBV12-3/TRBV12-4
CASRKGGGLDTEAFF
TGTGCCAGCAGAAAAGGTGGGGGACTAGACACTGAAGCTTTCTTT
>NA|NA|TRBJ2-7|TRBV30
CAWREISYEQYF
TGTGCCTGGCGGGAGATATCCTACGAGCAGTACTTC
>once|TRBD1|TRBJ1-2|TRBV27
CASTSGTGDYYGYTF
TGTGCCAGCACCTCCGGGACAGGAGACTACTATGGCTACACCTTC
>NA|TRBD2|TRBJ2-7|TRBV29-1
CSVGGGPSYEQYF
TGCAGCGTCGGGGGGGGACCCTCCTACGAGCAGTACTTC
>NA|TRBD2|TRBJ2-1|TRBV5-6
CASSLPTSGGAYEQFF
TGTGCCAGCAGCTTGCCGACTAGCGGGGGGGCCTATGAGCAGTTCTTC
>NA|NA|TRBJ2-2|TRBV10-3
CAISESEKRATGELFF
TGTGCCATCAGTGAGTCGGAGAAGCGTGCCACCGGGGAGCTGTTTTTT
>NA|NA|TRBJ1-2|TRBV20-1
CSAKSGGYGYTF
TGCAGTGCTAAGTCCGGGGGGTATGGCTACACCTTC
>NA|NA|TRBJ2-3|TRBV29-1
CSVGFTGTTDTQYF
TGCAGCGTTGGATTTACAGGGACCACAGATACGCAGTATTTT
>NA|TRBD1|TRBJ1-5|TRBV19
CASSGDRGFQPQHF
TGTGCCAGTAGTGGGGACAGGGGGTTTCAGCCCCAGCATTTT
>NA|TRBD2|TRBJ2-5|TRBV29-1
CSVVLGTSGVRETQYF
TGCAGCGTTGTCCTCGGGACTAGCGGGGTGCGGGAGACCCAGTACTTC
>NA|NA|TRBJ2-3|TRBV29-1
CSAPHPGTVGTDTQYF
TGCAGCGCTCCCCACCCAGGGACTGTTGGCACAGATACGCAGTATTTT
>NA|TRBD1|TRBJ2-2|TRBV7-8
CASSLGDRGAGELFF
TGTGCCAGCAGCTTAGGTGACAGGGGGGCCGGGGAGCTGTTTTTT
>NA|TRBD1|TRBJ1-1|TRBV5-1
CASRYTGDTEAFF
TGCGCCAGCAGATACACAGGGGACACTGAAGCTTTCTTT
>NA|NA|TRBJ2-1|TRBV20-1
CSAKGVHEQFF
TGCAGTGCTAAGGGTGTCCATGAGCAGTTCTTC
>NA|NA|TRBJ2-1|TRBV27
CASSKGWVRNNEQFF
TGTGCCAGCAGTAAGGGCTGGGTAAGAAACAATGAGCAGTTCTTC
>NA|NA|TRBJ2-5|TRBV20-1
CSASVILGLETQYF
TGCAGTGCTAGCGTTATTTTGGGTCTAGAGACCCAGTACTTC
>NA|NA|TRBJ2-3|TRBV20-1
CSAYTDTQYF
TGCAGTGCCTACACAGATACGCAGTATTTT
>NA|NA|TRBJ2-5|TRBV12-5
CASGLGPDKTGGRRAETQYF
TGTGCTAGTGGTTTGGGCCCTGATAAAACCGGGGGTCGCCGCGCAGAGACCCAGTACTTC
>NA|NA|TRBJ1-1|TRBV5-1
CASSLAQDRTEAFF
TGCGCCAGCAGCTTGGCCCAGGATAGGACTGAAGCTTTCTTT
>NA|TRBD2|TRBJ2-2|TRBV5-1
CASSWFPSGANTGELFF
TGCGCCAGCAGCTGGTTCCCTAGCGGCGCGAACACCGGGGAGCTGTTTTTT
>NA|TRBD1|TRBJ1-2|TRBV11-2
CASSSQDRDGYTF
TGTGCCAGCAGCTCTCAGGACAGGGACGGCTACACCTTC
>NA|TRBD1|TRBJ1-2|TRBV30
CAWSLGQLYGYTF
TGTGCCTGGTCCCTGGGACAGCTCTATGGCTACACCTTC
>NA|NA|TRBJ1-2|TRBV3-1
CASSPGTIGYTF
TGTGCCAGCAGCCCCGGGACGATTGGCTACACCTTC
>NA|NA|TRBJ1-2|TRBV29-1
CSGLSVGYGYTF
TGCAGCGGTCTTTCAGTGGGCTATGGCTACACCTTC
>few|NA|TRBJ1-1|TRBV30
CAWRRVTAEAFF
TGTGCCTGGAGGCGGGTCACGGCTGAAGCTTTCTTT
>NA|NA|TRBJ1-1|TRBV29-1
CSVEKVFAEAFF
TGCAGCGTTGAAAAGGTTTTCGCTGAAGCTTTCTTT
>NA|NA|TRBJ2-5|TRBV2
CASSENPGSNHPYF
TGTGCCAGCAGTGAAAACCCGGGATCCAACCATCCGTACTTC
>NA|NA|TRBJ2-1|TRBV15
CATSQAEFEQFF
TGTGCCACCAGCCAAGCGGAATTTGAGCAGTTCTTC